The sequence of this T cell receptor beta chain was determined in a study of chemoradiotherapy in HPV16-positive cancers. General observations from the study: During treatment, candidate HPV-specific clones and E7-related motifs expanded in tumor.

As regards this clone: Antigen: not known.

The CDR3 contains 14 residues. The V and J ends lost 5 bases and 2 bases respectively, with 13 bases between them. Sequencing was performed with immunoSEQ multiplex PCR; in TCRdb, only in-frame clones are kept and a portion is missing. The sample lists approximately 19,000 clones, approximately 89% occurring once. The TCR was taken from a human donor with HPV-associated anogenital cancer. V usage is TRBV23-1 and J usage is TRBJ2-7; tentative D call: TRBD2 (6 bases). TRBV23-1 is an ORF for which the function is uncertain. The starting material was blood, obtained from a patient who underwent chemoradiotherapy. In DNA, the CDR3 is TGCGCCAGCAGTTCGGGGGTAGGTACCTACGAGCAGTACTTC. It codes for CASSSGVGTYEQYF.